This is a list of T cell receptor beta chains from one sample in a study of T cells in Graves' hyperthyroidism and ophthalmopathy. TCRdb re-called the multiplex PCR reads through MiXCR, storing one row per CDR3 protein. Altogether some 580,000 distinct CDR3 sequences are present, about 16% being singletons, with the ten largest covering 3% to 4%. The specimen sequenced was blood. These TCRs come from a woman between 40 and 50 years old with Graves' ophthalmopathy. The CDR3 runs from the conserved cysteine through the conserved F or W. A D gene is named only where the DNA matches it firmly. Clone sizes are given selectively: once, few, many, or a class where the clone is expanded.

-,-,TRBV20-1,TRBJ1-3,TGCAGTGCTAGGCGGGGCACGAGCTCTGGAAACACCATATATTTT,CSARRGTSSGNTIYF
-,-,TRBV7-2,TRBJ1-5,TGTGCCAACAGCTGGGACACCACTCCATATCAGCCCCAGCATTTT,CANSWDTTPYQPQHF
-,many,TRBV5-1,TRBJ2-6,TGCGCCAGCAGGAGCGCCGGGGCTGGGGCCAACGTCCTGACTTTC,CASRSAGAGANVLTF
-,-,TRBV3-1,TRBJ2-5,TGTGCCAGCAGCCACAACCCCGGGGGGCCCGGAGAGACCCAGTACTTC,CASSHNPGGPGETQYF
TRBD1,many,TRBV10-3,TRBJ2-7,TGTGCCATCAGGGGACAGGGGGTACCTGACGAGCAGTACTTC,CAIRGQGVPDEQYF
TRBD1,-,TRBV20-1,TRBJ2-3,TGCAGTGCTCAGACAGGGGGATCACTCCGCCTGGATACGCAGTATTTT,CSAQTGGSLRLDTQYF
-,-,TRBV19,TRBJ1-1,TGTGCCAGTAGGATTCCAGCCGGGTGGAACACTGAAGCTTTCTTT,CASRIPAGWNTEAFF
TRBD1,-,TRBV29-1,TRBJ2-3,TGCAGCGTGAGGGGACAGGTCACAGATACGCAGTATTTT,CSVRGQVTDTQYF
-,many,TRBV5-1,TRBJ2-1,TGCGCCAGCAAAGGTACCCAGTTTGAGCAGTTCTTC,CASKGTQFEQFF
-,few,TRBV6-1,TRBJ1-5,TGTGCCAGCGCCATCCCCCGGTACGATCAGCCCCAGCATTTT,CASAIPRYDQPQHF
TRBD1,-,TRBV19,TRBJ2-7,TGTGCCAGTAGTATCCAGGGGGCCTTCGAGCAGTACTTC,CASSIQGAFEQYF
TRBD2,few,TRBV20-1,TRBJ2-1,TGCAGTGCTAGAGGGCCGGACTGGGCTAGCGGGAGACGGGATGAGCAGTTCTTC,CSARGPDWASGRRDEQFF
-,few,TRBV19,TRBJ2-6,TGTGCCAGTAGTATTTTGGTCCTACCTGGGGCCAACGTCCTGACTTTC,CASSILVLPGANVLTF
-,many,TRBV29-1,TRBJ2-7,TGCAGCGCCTCAGACAGCTCCTACGAGCAGTACTTC,CSASDSSYEQYF
-,many,TRBV10-3,TRBJ2-7,TGTGCCATCAGTGAGAGGGACGGCGTACAGCAGTACTTC,CAISERDGVQQYF
-,many,TRBV13,TRBJ1-2,TGTGCCAGCAGCCTAGGACGGTCCTATGGCTACACCTTC,CASSLGRSYGYTF
TRBD2,-,TRBV6-2/TRBV6-3,TRBJ2-5,TGTGCCAGCAGTTACCCCTCGAGCGGGAGGAAAGAGACCCAGTACTTC,CASSYPSSGRKETQYF
TRBD1,-,TRBV6-1,TRBJ1-5,TGTGCCAGCAGTCGGGACAGGGGTAGTCATCAGCCCCAGCATTTT,CASSRDRGSHQPQHF
-,many,TRBV12-3/TRBV12-4,TRBJ2-7,TGTGCCAGCAGTTACTACGAGCAGTACTTC,CASSYYEQYF
-,many,TRBV5-1,TRBJ1-1,TGCGCCAGCAGCTTGGTAGTCGGGATGAACACTGAAGCTTTCTTT,CASSLVVGMNTEAFF
-,many,TRBV5-1,TRBJ1-1,TGCGCCAGCAGCCTTGGGACGCTAAACACTGAAGCTTTCTTT,CASSLGTLNTEAFF
-,-,TRBV7-6,TRBJ2-5,TGTGCCAGCAGCTTAGAATTTAGCTCAGGCGAGACCCAGTACTTC,CASSLEFSSGETQYF
-,few,TRBV6-1,TRBJ1-2,TGTGCCAGCAGTTATGGCGGCCTAGATGGCTACACCTTC,CASSYGGLDGYTF
-,few,TRBV4-1,TRBJ2-3,TGCGCCAGCAGCCAACGGACCTCTGCAGATACGCAGTATTTT,CASSQRTSADTQYF
TRBD1,many,TRBV20-1,TRBJ2-4,TGCAGTGCCGCGGACAGGGGAGATTTGGACATTCAGTACTTC,CSAADRGDLDIQYF
TRBD1,-,TRBV20-1,TRBJ1-4,TGCAGTGCTAGAGAGCGGTTGGGCAGGGGGCCTGAAAAACTGTTTTTT,CSARERLGRGPEKLFF
-,-,TRBV19,TRBJ2-7,TGTGCCAGTAGTATTTACGGGTCCCACGAGCAGTACTTC,CASSIYGSHEQYF
-,few,TRBV14,TRBJ2-2,TGTGCCAGCAGCCAAGAACAGAAAGGGGCCGGGGAGCTGTTTTTT,CASSQEQKGAGELFF
TRBD2,many,TRBV7-9,TRBJ2-1,TGTGCCAGCAGCTCACGGACTAGCGGGACCTCGGGTACAAGTTCTGAGCAGTTCTTC,CASSSRTSGTSGTSSEQFF
-,few,TRBV5-1,TRBJ1-3,TGCGCCAGCAGCTTGGATGGGGCTGGAAACACCATATATTTT,CASSLDGAGNTIYF
-,-,TRBV18,TRBJ2-1,TGTGCCAGCTCACCAGGGGGCGATGAGCAGTTCTTC,CASSPGGDEQFF
TRBD2,many,TRBV6-1,TRBJ2-5,TGTGCCAGCAGTCTTCGGACTAGCGGGAGTTTGAAGACCCAGTACTTC,CASSLRTSGSLKTQYF